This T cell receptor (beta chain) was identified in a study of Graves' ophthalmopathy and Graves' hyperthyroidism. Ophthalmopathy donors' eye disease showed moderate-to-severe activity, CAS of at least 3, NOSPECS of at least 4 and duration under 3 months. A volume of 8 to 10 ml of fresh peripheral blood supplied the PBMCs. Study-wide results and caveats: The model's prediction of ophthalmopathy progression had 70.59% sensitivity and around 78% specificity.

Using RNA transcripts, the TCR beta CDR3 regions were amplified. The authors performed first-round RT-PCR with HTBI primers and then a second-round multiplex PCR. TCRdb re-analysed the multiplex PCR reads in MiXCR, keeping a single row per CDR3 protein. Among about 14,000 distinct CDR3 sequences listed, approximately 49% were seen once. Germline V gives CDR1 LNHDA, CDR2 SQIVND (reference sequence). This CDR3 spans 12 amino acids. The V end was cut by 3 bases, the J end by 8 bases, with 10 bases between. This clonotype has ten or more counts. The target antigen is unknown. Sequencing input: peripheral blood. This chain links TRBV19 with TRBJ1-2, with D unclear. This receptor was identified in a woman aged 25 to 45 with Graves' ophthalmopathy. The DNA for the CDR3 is TGTGCCAGTAGTATCGATAGACGGGGCTACACCTTC. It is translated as CASSIDRRGYTF.